This T cell receptor beta chain was sequenced for a study of shared clonotypes between healthy human individuals. Study results and caveats: The study found about 4.6% of naive CD4 clonotypes shared across a few donors.

J gave up 6 bases and V 6 bases, and 4 bases lay outside the gene matches. The CDR3 sequence is 14 residues long. Looked up from germline, CDR1 is SNHLY and CDR2 is FYNNEI. Sequencing was performed with immunoSEQ multiplex PCR; in TCRdb, only in-frame clones are kept and a portion is missing. The data hold some 2 million clones, with roughly 94% observed a single time. This clone was seen a single time. No antigen is known for it. CD8 cells classed as naive were CD45RO-negative and positively selected for CCR7, excluding terminally differentiated effector memory CD45RA+ cells. The chain combines TRBV2 with TRBJ2-4; 11 nucleotides line up with TRBD2. The sequenced material came from naive CD8+ T cells sorted from blood. The TCR originated in a man between 18 and 35 years old in good health. CDR3 sequence reads: CASSTGTSGNIQYF. DNA for the CDR3: TGTGCCAGCAGCACCGGGACTAGCGGAAACATTCAGTACTTC.